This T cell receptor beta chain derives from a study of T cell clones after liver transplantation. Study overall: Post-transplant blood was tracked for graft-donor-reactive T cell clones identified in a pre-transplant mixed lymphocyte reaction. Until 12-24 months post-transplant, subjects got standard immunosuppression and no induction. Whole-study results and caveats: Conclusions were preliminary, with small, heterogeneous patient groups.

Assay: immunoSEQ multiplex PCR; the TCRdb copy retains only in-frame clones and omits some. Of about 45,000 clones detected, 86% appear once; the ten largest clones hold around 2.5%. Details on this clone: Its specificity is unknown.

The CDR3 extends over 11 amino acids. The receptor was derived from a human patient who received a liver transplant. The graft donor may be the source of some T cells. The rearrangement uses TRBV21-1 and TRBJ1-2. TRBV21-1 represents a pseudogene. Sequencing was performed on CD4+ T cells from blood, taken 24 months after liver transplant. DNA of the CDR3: TGTGCCAGCAGCAAGATAAAGGGCTACACCTTC. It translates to CASSKIKGYTF.